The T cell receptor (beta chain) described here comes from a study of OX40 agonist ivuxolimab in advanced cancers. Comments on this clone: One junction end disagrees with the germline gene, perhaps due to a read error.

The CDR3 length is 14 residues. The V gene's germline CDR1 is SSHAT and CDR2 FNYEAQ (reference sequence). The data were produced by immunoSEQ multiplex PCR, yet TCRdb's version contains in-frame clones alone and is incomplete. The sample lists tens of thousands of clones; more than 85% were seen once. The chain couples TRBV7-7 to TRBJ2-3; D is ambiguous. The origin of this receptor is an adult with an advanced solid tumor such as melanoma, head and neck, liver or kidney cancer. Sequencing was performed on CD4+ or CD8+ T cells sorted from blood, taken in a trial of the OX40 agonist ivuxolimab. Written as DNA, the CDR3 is TGTGCTAGCAGCTCTACGGCGGCTGGAGATACGCAGTATTTT. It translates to CASSSTAAGDTQYF.